This T cell receptor beta chain was sequenced for a study of identical twins. CDR3 size: 13 residues. Trimming left V 7 bases short and J 9 bases short, with 21 bases between. Germline assignment: CDR1 GTSNPN and CDR2 SVGIG (reference sequence). Template switching introduced a universal primer site, and the cDNA bore unique molecular identifiers. Each CDR3 protein is one row after TCRdb ran MiXCR on the 5' RACE reads. The sample lists some 690,000 distinct CDR3 sequences; approximately 21% were seen once. The table lists this clonotype with a few counts. This same sample was also part of a study on T cells expressing NK-cell markers. From that paper: Eight donors were sequenced, of whom seven were HCMV-seropositive, while the remaining one was HCMV-seronegative.

The sequence came from a woman younger than 30 in good health. Sequenced sample: PBMCs. The V call is TRBV30, the J call TRBJ2-5, with D uncertain. CDR3 DNA sequence: TGTGCCTCCTCCCTCGTCGGAGCTGAGGCCCAGTACTTC. This codes for CASSLVGAEAQYF.